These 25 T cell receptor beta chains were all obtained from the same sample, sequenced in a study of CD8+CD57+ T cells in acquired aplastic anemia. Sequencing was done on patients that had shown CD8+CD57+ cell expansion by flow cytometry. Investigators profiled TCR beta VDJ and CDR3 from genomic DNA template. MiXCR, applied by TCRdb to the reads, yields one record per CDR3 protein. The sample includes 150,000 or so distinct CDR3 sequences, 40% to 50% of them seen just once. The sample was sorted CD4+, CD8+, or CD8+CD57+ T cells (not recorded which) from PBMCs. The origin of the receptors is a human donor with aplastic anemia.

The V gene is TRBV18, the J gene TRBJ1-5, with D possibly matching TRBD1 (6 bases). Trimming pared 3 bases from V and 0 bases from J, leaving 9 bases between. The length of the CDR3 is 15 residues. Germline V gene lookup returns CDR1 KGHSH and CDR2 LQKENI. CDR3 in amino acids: CASSPEGHSNQPQHF. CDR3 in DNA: TGTGCCAGCTCACCTGAGGGACATAGCAATCAGCCCCAGCATTTT.

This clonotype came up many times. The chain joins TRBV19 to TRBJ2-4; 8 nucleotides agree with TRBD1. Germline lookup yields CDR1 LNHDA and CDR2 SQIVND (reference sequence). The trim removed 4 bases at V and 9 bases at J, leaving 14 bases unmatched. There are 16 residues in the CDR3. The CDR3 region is CASSTGQGLGSGIQYF. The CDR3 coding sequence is TGTGCCAGTAGTACCGGACAGGGCCTTGGATCGGGCATTCAGTACTTC.

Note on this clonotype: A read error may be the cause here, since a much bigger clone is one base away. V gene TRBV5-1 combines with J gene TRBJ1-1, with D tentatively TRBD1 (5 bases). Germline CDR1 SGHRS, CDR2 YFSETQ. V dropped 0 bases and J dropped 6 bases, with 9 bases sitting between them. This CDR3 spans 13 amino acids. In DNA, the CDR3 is TGCGCCAGCAGCTTGGCCGGGGCCGCTGAAGCTTTCTTT. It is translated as CASSLAGAAEAFF.

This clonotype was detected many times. CDR3 in amino acids: CASSWQGGSAYTF. CDR3 bases: TGTGCCAGCAGCTGGCAGGGAGGATCCGCCTACACCTTC. V usage is TRBV12-3 or TRBV12-4 and J usage is TRBJ1-2; D is possibly TRBD1 (5 bases). The CDR3 length is 13 residues. V lost 6 bases and J 10 bases, leaving 18 bases between the germline ends.

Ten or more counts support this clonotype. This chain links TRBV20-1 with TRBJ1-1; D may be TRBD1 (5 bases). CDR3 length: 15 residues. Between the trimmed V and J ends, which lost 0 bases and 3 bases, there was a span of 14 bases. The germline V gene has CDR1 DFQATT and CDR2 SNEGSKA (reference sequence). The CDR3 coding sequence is TGCAGTGCTAGAGATCCCGACAGACAGTACACTGAAGCTTTCTTT. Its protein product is CSARDPDRQYTEAFF.

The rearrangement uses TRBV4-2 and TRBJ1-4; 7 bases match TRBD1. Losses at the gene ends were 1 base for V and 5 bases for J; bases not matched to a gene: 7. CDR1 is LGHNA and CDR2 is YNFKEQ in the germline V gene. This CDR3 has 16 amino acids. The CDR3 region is CASSQAEDRENEKLFF. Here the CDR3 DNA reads TGTGCCAGCAGCCAAGCGGAAGACAGGGAGAATGAAAAACTGTTTTTT.

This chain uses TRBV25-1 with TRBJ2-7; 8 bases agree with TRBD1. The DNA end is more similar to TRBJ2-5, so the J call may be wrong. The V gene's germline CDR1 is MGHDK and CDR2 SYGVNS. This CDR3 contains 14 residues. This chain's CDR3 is CASSATDRGKTQYF. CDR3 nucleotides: TGTGCCAGCAGTGCGACAGACAGGGGAAAGACCCAGTACTTC.

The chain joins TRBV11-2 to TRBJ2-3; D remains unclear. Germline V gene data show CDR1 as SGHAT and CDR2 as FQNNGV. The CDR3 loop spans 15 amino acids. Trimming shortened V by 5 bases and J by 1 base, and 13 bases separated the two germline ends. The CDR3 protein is CASSEDPRGTDTQYF. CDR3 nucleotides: TGTGCCAGCAGCGAAGACCCAAGAGGCACAGATACGCAGTATTTT.

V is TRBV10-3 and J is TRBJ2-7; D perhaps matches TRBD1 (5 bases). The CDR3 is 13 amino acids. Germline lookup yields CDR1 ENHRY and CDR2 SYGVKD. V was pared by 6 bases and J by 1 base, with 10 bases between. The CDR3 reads CAISQGESYEQYF. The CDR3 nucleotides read TGTGCCATCAGCCAGGGTGAATCCTACGAGCAGTACTTC.

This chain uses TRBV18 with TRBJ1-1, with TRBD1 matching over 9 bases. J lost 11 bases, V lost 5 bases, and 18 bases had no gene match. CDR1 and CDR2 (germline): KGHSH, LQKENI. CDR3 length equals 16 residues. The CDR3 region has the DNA TGTGCCAGCTCAGAAGCCTTGGGACAGGGAGATTTAAGTGCTTTCTTT. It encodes CASSEALGQGDLSAFF.

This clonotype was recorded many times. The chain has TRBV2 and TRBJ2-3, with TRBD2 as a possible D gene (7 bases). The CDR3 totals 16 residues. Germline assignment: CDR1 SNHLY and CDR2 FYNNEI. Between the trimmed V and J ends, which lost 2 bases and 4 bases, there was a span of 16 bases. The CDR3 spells CASSERGGRRADTQYF. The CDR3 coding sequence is TGTGCCAGCAGTGAAAGGGGGGGGCGCAGGGCAGATACGCAGTATTTT.

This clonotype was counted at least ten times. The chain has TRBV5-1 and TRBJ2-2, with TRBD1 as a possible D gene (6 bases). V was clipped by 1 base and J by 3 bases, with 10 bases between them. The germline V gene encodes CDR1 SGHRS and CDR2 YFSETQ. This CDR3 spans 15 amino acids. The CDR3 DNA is TGCGCCAGCAGCTTGCAACAGGGAGACACCGGGGAGCTGTTTTTT. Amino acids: CASSLQQGDTGELFF.

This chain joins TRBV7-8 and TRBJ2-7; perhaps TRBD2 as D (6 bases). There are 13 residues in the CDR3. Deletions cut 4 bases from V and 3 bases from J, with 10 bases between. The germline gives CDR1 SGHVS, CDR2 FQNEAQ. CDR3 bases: TGTGCCAGCAGCTCGGGAGAACTCTACGAGCAGTACTTC. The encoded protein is CASSSGELYEQYF.

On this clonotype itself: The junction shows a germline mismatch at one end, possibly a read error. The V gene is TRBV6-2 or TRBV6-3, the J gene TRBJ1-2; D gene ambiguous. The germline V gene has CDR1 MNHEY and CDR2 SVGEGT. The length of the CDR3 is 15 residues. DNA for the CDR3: TGTGCCAGCAGTTCCCCGGACCAAAATATGTATGGCTACGCCTTC. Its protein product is CASSSPDQNMYGYAF.

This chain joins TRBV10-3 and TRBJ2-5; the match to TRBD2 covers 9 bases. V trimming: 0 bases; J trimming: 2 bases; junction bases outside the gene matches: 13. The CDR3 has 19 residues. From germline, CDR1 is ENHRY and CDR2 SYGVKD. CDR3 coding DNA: TGTGCCATCAGTGAGTCAAGGCAGTTTGCGGGGGGGCCGCAAGAGACCCAGTACTTC. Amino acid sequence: CAISESRQFAGGPQETQYF.

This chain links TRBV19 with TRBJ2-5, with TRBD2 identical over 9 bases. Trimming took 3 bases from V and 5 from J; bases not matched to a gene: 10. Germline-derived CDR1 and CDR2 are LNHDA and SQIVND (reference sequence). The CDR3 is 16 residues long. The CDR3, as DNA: TGTGCCAGTAGTATCCCCACAGCGGGAGGCGTCGAGACCCAGTACTTC. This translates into CASSIPTAGGVETQYF. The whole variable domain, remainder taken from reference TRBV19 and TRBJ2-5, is DGGITQSPKYLFRKEGQNVTLSCEQNLNHDAMYWYRQDPGQGLRLIYYSQIVNDFQKGDIAEGYSVSREKKESFPLTVTSAQKNPTAFYLCASSIPTAGGVETQYFGPGTRLLVL.

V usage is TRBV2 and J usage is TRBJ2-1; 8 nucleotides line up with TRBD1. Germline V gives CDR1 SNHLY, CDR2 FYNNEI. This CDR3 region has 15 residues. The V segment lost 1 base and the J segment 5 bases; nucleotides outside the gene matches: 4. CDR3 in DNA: TGTGCCAGCAGTGAAGGGACAGGGTTACACAATGAGCAGTTCTTC. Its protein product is CASSEGTGLHNEQFF.

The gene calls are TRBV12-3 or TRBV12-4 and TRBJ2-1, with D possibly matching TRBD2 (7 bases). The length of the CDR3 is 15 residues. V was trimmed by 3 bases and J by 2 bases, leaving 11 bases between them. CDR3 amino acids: CASSLVGGPYNEQFF. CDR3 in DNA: TGTGCCAGCAGTTTGGTGGGGGGGCCCTACAATGAGCAGTTCTTC.

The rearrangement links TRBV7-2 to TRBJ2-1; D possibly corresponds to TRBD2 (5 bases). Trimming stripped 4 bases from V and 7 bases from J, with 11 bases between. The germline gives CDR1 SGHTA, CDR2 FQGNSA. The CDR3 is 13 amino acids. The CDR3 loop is CASSSRTGNEQFF. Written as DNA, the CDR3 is TGTGCCAGCAGCTCGCGGACGGGGAATGAGCAGTTCTTC.

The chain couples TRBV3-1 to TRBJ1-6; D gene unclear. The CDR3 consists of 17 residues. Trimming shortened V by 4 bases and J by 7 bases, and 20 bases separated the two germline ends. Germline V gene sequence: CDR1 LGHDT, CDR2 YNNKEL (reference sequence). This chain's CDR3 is CASSLDWPRSGNSPLHF. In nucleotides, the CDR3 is TGTGCCAGCAGCCTCGACTGGCCCCGAAGCGGAAATTCACCCCTCCACTTT.

CDR3 sequence reads: CASSPTDRVIGGANVLTF. CDR3 DNA: TGTGCCAGCAGCCCGACGGACAGGGTTATTGGTGGGGCCAACGTCCTGACTTTC. V and J are TRBV11-1 and TRBJ2-6, with 8 bases aligning to TRBD1. CDR3 length: 18 residues. Germline V gene sequence: CDR1 SGHAT, CDR2 FQDESV (reference sequence). The V and J ends lost 5 bases and 3 bases, in that order; junction bases with no gene match: 12.

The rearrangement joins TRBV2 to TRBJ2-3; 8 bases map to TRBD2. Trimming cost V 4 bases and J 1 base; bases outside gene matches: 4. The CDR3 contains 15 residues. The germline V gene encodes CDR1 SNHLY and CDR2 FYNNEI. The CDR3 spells CASSVRSGGTDTQYF. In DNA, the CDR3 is TGTGCCAGCAGTGTTCGTAGCGGGGGCACAGATACGCAGTATTTT.

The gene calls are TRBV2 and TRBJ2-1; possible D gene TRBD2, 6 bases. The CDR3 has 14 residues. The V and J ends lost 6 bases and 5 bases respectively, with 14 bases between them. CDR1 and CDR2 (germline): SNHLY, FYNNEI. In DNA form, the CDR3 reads TGTGCCAGCAGCGAGGGGTGGAGGGACAATGAGCAGTTCTTC. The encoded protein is CASSEGWRDNEQFF. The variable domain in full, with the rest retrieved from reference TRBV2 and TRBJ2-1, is EPEVTQTPSHQVTQMGQEVILRCVPISNHLYFYWYRQILGQKVEFLVSFYNNEISEKSEIFDDQFSVERPDGSNFTLKIRSTKLEDSAMYFCASSEGWRDNEQFFGPGTRLTVL.

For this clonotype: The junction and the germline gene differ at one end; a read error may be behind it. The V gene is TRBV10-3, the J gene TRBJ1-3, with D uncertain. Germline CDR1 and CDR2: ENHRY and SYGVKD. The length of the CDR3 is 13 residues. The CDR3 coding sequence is TGTGCCATCAGTGGCAGCTCTGGAAACGCCATATATTTT. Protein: CAISGSSGNAIYF.

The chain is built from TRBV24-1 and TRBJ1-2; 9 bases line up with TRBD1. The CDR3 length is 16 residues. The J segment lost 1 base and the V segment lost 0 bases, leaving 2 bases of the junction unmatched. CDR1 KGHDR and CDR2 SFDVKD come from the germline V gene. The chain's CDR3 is CATSDLDRGGNYGYTF. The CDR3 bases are TGTGCCACCAGTGATTTGGACAGGGGGGGTAACTATGGCTACACCTTC.